A selection of T cell receptor beta chains follows, all from one sample in a study of spatial heterogeneity in lung cancer. TCRdb passed the 5' RACE reads through MiXCR, listing each CDR3 protein once. The table includes roughly 24,000 distinct CDR3 sequences, 9% to 10% detected once. The specimen was PBMCs, collected at follow-up. The receptor source for this set is a male donor with early-stage non-small cell lung cancer. Both conserved end residues are part of each CDR3. The order of the fields is CDR3 length, J gene, D gene, clone size, V gene, CDR3 DNA, CDR3 protein. A D gene is named only where the DNA matches it firmly. Expanded clones get a size class; other rows say once, few or many, or leave the size out.

>14|TRBJ2-3|TRBD2|many|TRBV2
TGTGCCAGCGCCGGGACTAGTCGTACAGATACGCAGTATTTT
CASAGTSRTDTQYF
>15|TRBJ2-7|.|once|TRBV15
TGTGCCACCAGCAGGGTCACGGGGGTAACCTACGAGCAGTACTTC
CATSRVTGVTYEQYF
>16|TRBJ2-1|TRBD1|few|TRBV10-3
TGTGCCATCAGTGAGGTGGGGACAGGGGTCATCAATGAGCAGTTCTTC
CAISEVGTGVINEQFF
>13|TRBJ1-6|.|few|TRBV20-1
TGCAGTGCTAGCAGCACAGGGAGGTCACCCCTCCACTTT
CSASSTGRSPLHF
>15|TRBJ2-1|.|many|TRBV28
TGTGCCAGCAGTTTATACGGCGCCAGGAGGAATGAGCAGTTCTTC
CASSLYGARRNEQFF
>13|TRBJ1-1|TRBD1|few|TRBV20-1
TGCAGTGCCGGACAGGCCGCGGGCCGTGAAGCTTTCTTT
CSAGQAAGREAFF
>18|TRBJ2-5|TRBD2|.|TRBV12-3/TRBV12-4
TGTGCCAGCAGTTTTGTGATCGAGACTAGCGGGGAATTAGAGACCCAGTACTTC
CASSFVIETSGELETQYF
>15|TRBJ2-1|.|many|TRBV20-1
TGCAGTGCTAGAAAGGTCGGTAGCGACTGGGATGAGCAGTTCTTC
CSARKVGSDWDEQFF
>14|TRBJ2-1|TRBD1|many|TRBV2
TGTGCCAGCAACCGGGACAGTTCCTACAATGAGCAGTTCTTC
CASNRDSSYNEQFF
>15|TRBJ2-7|.|few|TRBV4-2
TGTGCCAGCAGCCAAGAGTTGCGCGGGTCCTACGAGCAGTACTTC
CASSQELRGSYEQYF
>14|TRBJ2-2|.|.|TRBV7-8
TGTGCCAGCATTGTGGGGTCGAACACCGGGGAGCTGTTTTTT
CASIVGSNTGELFF
>12|TRBJ2-7|.|many|TRBV12-3/TRBV12-4
TGTGCCAGCAAGTCCAGGGGCTACGAGCAGTACTTC
CASKSRGYEQYF
>13|TRBJ1-1|.|many|TRBV2
TGTGCCAGCAGCCTAGGCGGTAACACTGAAGCTTTCTTT
CASSLGGNTEAFF
>13|TRBJ2-3|TRBD1|many|TRBV19
TGTGCCAGTACGGACAGGAGCACAGATACGCAGTATTTT
CASTDRSTDTQYF
>15|TRBJ1-5|TRBD1|few|TRBV28
TGTGCCAGCAGTCCTGGACAGGGGGGCAATCAGCCCCAGCATTTT
CASSPGQGGNQPQHF
>15|TRBJ1-1|.|many|TRBV7-6
TGTGCCAGCAGCTTAGCGGGGGGGCTGAACACTGAAGCTTTCTTT
CASSLAGGLNTEAFF
>12|TRBJ2-7|.|.|TRBV20-1
TGCAGTGCTGGAAAGACAGCCTACGAGCAGTACTTC
CSAGKTAYEQYF
>15|TRBJ2-6|.|many|TRBV11-1
TGTGCCAGCAGCTTAGGAGGGAGTGGGGCCAACGTCCTGACTTTC
CASSLGGSGANVLTF
>13|TRBJ2-1|.|many|TRBV11-2
TGTGCCAGCAGGACTATAGCGCACAATGAGCAGTTCTTC
CASRTIAHNEQFF
>13|TRBJ2-7|.|many|TRBV6-1
TGTGCCAGCAAGGTCAGGGGAACGTACGAGCAGTACTTC
CASKVRGTYEQYF
>14|TRBJ2-7|.|.|TRBV7-6
TGTGCCAGCAGCTCGCGAATCGGGGCCTACGAGCAGTACTTC
CASSSRIGAYEQYF
>17|TRBJ2-6|TRBD1|many|TRBV20-1
TGCAGTGCTAGAGGGGACAGGGGTAACGCTGGGGCCAACGTCCTGACTTTC
CSARGDRGNAGANVLTF
>14|TRBJ1-5|.|many|TRBV5-4
TGTGCCAGCAGCTTGACAGGGCAACATCAGCCCCAGCATTTT
CASSLTGQHQPQHF
>16|TRBJ2-7|.|many|TRBV2
TGTGCCAGCAGTGATCCGCGGACGGGGAGCGTCGCCGAGCAGTACTTC
CASSDPRTGSVAEQYF
>15|TRBJ2-2|TRBD1|.|TRBV10-3
TGTGCCTCCCGATTTCAGGGGGCAGGAACCGGGGAGCTGTTTTTT
CASRFQGAGTGELFF
>14|TRBJ1-1|.|once|TRBV11-2
TGTGCCAGCAGCCCGCTTCGCGGGAACACTGAAGCTTTCTTT
CASSPLRGNTEAFF
>15|TRBJ1-2|.|few|TRBV5-1
TGCGCCAGCAGCTTGGCCCTGGGGGACGTCTATGGCTACACCTTC
CASSLALGDVYGYTF
>13|TRBJ1-1|TRBD1|.|TRBV2
TGTGCCAGCACGGAGGGGGCTGGCACTGAAGCTTTCTTT
CASTEGAGTEAFF
>12|TRBJ1-5|.|.|TRBV2
TGTGCCAGCAGTGAAAGGTCTCAGCCCCAGCATTTT
CASSERSQPQHF
>14|TRBJ2-7|.|many|TRBV5-6
TGTGCCAGCAGCTTGGCAGGGTTCCCCTACGAGCAGTACTTC
CASSLAGFPYEQYF
>19|TRBJ2-2|TRBD2|many|TRBV12-3/TRBV12-4
TGTGCCAGCAGGTCCTTCGGGACTAGCGGGAATTTGAACACCGGGGAGCTGTTTTTT
CASRSFGTSGNLNTGELFF
>16|TRBJ2-7|TRBD1|many|TRBV5-8
TGTGCCAGCAGCGCACGACCGGGACAGGGAACCTACGAGCAGTACTTC
CASSARPGQGTYEQYF
>13|TRBJ1-1|.|many|TRBV5-1
TGCGCCAGCAGCTTCGAAGGGCTTTCTGAAGCTTTCTTT
CASSFEGLSEAFF
>14|TRBJ1-2|TRBD1|.|TRBV2
TGTGCCAGCAAGGGACAGGGGGCAGGGTATGGCTACACCTTC
CASKGQGAGYGYTF
>17|TRBJ2-2|.|.|TRBV5-4
TGTGCCAGCAGCTTGGGGTCGGCAAGCTTGAACACCGGGGAGCTGTTTTTT
CASSLGSASLNTGELFF
>15|TRBJ2-7|.|many|TRBV5-6
TGTGCCAGCAGTCCTGGAAAACAGAGAGTTTACGAGCAGTACTTC
CASSPGKQRVYEQYF
>12|TRBJ1-1|.|many|TRBV11-2
TGTGCCAGCAGCGAATGGCGGATGGAAGCTTTCTTT
CASSEWRMEAFF
>12|TRBJ1-1|.|many|TRBV13
TGTGCCAGCAGCTTGGAGGGGGCTGAAGCTTTCTTT
CASSLEGAEAFF
>16|TRBJ2-3|TRBD2|few|TRBV7-2
TGTGCCAGCAGTACCCGACTAGCGATTAGCACAGATACGCAGTATTTT
CASSTRLAISTDTQYF
>13|TRBJ1-5|.|.|TRBV2
TGTGCCAGCAGTGGACTGGGGGCCCAGCCCCAGCATTTT
CASSGLGAQPQHF
>15|TRBJ1-1|.|.|TRBV19
TGTGCCAGTAGGGACGGACCTCGGGGGGGGACTGAAGCTTTCTTT
CASRDGPRGGTEAFF
>18|TRBJ2-7|TRBD2|few|TRBV6-1
TGTGCCAGCAGTATTCCCGGGACTAGCGGGGGGCAGACCTACGAGCAGTACTTC
CASSIPGTSGGQTYEQYF
>15|TRBJ2-1|.|.|TRBV9
TGTGCCAGCAGCGCAGGTGGACAAACCCGGAGTGAGCAGTTCTTC
CASSAGGQTRSEQFF
>13|TRBJ1-1|.|few|TRBV6-5
TGTGCCAGCAAGGTCCACAAGAACACTGAAGCTTTCTTT
CASKVHKNTEAFF
>13|TRBJ2-1|.|many|TRBV6-6
TGTGCCAGCAGTTACTCTCGCGGTAATGAGCAGTTCTTC
CASSYSRGNEQFF
>13|TRBJ2-1|TRBD1|.|TRBV11-2
TGTGCCGGCAGCTTACCCGGGACAGATGAGCAGTTCTTC
CAGSLPGTDEQFF
>13|TRBJ2-5|TRBD2|many|TRBV27
TGTGCCAGCAGCCCCCGGGGAGGGGAGACCCAGTACTTC
CASSPRGGETQYF
>12|TRBJ2-7|.|.|TRBV2
TGTGCCAGCAGTGACAGTCCCTACGAGCAGTACTTC
CASSDSPYEQYF
>16|TRBJ2-5|.|.|TRBV5-1
TGCGCCAGCAGCTTCGGCAGCTCATCTTATCAAGAGACCCAGTACTTC
CASSFGSSSYQETQYF
>12|TRBJ2-3|.|.|TRBV24-1
TGTGCCACCGCCTCAGGGACAGATACGCAGTATTTT
CATASGTDTQYF
>11|TRBJ2-3|TRBD2|many|TRBV6-2/TRBV6-3
TGTGCCAGCAGCTCCGGGACTAGCAATTATTTT
CASSSGTSNYF
>15|TRBJ1-6|.|many|TRBV6-5
TGTGCCAGCAGCCGCCTGCAGGGCCGAAATTCACCCCTCCACTTT
CASSRLQGRNSPLHF
>12|TRBJ1-4|.|many|TRBV24-1
TGTGCCACCAGCCCCGGGGCCGAAAAACTGTTTTTT
CATSPGAEKLFF
>14|TRBJ2-1|.|few|TRBV20-1
TGCAGTGCTAGCTGGCATGGGGGCTACAATGAGCAGTTCTTC
CSASWHGGYNEQFF